This TCR beta chain was found in a study of regulatory T cells in long-lasting Graves disease. The CDR3 is made up of 14 amino acids. Germline values: CDR1 SGDLS, CDR2 YYNGEE. The junction had 0 bases not matched to a gene; V was cut back by 2 bases and J by 7 bases. Sample time point: newly diagnosed GD, antithyroid drugs for less than 3 months. RNA extracted from PBMCs served as the sequencing template. Construction of TCR beta libraries relied on iRepertoire HTBI primers and on Arm-PCR targeting CDR3 regions. TCRdb reprocessed the multiplex PCR reads with MiXCR, giving one entry per CDR3 protein. The sample contains over 500,000 distinct CDR3 sequences, around 15% of which appear only once. This same sample was also taken into another study, of T cells in Graves' hyperthyroidism and ophthalmopathy. That report adds: A set of HTBI primers served as the primers for a first-round RT-PCR of the TCR CDR3.

This receptor was taken from a man aged 18 to 29 with Graves disease. This material consisted of peripheral blood mononuclear cells (PBMCs), taken at new diagnosis, from a patient treated with antithyroid drugs. The chain combines TRBV9 with TRBJ1-6, with 10 bases that match TRBD1. CDR3 amino acids: CASSVGQGNSPLHF. For the CDR3, the DNA is TGTGCCAGCAGCGTGGGACAGGGGAATTCACCCCTCCACTTT.